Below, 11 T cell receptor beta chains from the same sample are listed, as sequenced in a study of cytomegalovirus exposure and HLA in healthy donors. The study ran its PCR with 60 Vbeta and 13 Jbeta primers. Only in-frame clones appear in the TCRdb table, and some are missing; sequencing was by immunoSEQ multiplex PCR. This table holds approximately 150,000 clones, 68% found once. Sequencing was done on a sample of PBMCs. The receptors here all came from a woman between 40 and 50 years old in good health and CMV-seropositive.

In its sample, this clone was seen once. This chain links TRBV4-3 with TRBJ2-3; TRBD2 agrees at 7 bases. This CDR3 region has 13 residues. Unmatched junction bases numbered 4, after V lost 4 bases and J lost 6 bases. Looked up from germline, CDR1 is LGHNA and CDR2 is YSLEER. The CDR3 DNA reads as TGCGCCAGCAGCCGCTCACTAGCGGATACGCAGTATTTT. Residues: CASSRSLADTQYF.

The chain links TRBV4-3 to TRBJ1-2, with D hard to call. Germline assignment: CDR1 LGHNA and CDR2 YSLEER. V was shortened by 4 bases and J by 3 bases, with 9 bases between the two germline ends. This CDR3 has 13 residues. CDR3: CASSRGYDYGYTF. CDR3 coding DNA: TGCGCCAGCAGCCGAGGTTACGACTATGGCTACACCTTC.

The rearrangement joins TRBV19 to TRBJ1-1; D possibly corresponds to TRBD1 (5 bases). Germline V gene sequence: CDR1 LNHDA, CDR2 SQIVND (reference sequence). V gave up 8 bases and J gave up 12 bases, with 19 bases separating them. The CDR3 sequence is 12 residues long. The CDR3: CASGLAGRITFF. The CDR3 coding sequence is TGTGCCAGTGGTCTGGCAGGGAGGATAACTTTCTTT.

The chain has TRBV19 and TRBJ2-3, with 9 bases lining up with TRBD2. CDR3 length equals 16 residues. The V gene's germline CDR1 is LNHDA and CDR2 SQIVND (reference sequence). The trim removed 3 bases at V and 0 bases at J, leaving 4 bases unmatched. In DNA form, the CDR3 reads TGTGCCAGTAGTATCCTAGCGGGACCTAGCACAGATACGCAGTATTTT. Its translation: CASSILAGPSTDTQYF.

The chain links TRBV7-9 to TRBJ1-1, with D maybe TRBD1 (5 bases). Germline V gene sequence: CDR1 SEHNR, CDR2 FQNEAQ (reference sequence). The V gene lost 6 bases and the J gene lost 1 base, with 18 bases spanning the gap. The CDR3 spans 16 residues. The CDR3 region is CASSYRIGTGNTEAFF. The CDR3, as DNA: TGTGCCAGCAGTTATAGGATTGGGACTGGGAACACTGAAGCTTTCTTT. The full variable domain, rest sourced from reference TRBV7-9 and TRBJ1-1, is DTGVSQNPRHKITKRGQNVTFRCDPISEHNRLYWYRQTLGQGPEFLTYFQNEAQLEKSRLLSDRFSAERPKGSFSTLEIQRTEQGDSAMYLCASSYRIGTGNTEAFFGQGTRLTVV.

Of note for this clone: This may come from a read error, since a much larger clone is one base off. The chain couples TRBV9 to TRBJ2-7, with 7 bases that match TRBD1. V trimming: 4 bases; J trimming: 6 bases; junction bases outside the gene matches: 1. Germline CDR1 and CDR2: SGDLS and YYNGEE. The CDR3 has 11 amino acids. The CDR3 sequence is CASSSGGEQYF. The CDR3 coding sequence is TGTGCCAGCAGCTCAGGGGGCGAGCAGTACTTC. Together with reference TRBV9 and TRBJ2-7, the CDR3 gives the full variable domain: DSGVTQTPKHLITATGQRVTLRCSPRSGDLSVYWYQQSLDQGLQFLIQYYNGEERAKGNILERFSAQQFPDLHSELNLSSLELGDSALYFCASSSGGEQYFGPGTRLTVT.

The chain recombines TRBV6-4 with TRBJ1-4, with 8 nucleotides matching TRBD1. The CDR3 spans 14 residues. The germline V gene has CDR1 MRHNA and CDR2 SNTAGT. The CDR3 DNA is TGTACCCCGGGACAGGTGCTTGTCCGTGAAAAACTGTTTTTT. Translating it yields CTPGQVLVREKLFF.

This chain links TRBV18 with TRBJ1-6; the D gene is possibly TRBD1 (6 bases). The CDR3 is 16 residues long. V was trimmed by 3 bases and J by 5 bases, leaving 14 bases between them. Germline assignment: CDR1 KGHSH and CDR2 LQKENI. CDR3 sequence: CASSPSGGGNNSPLHF. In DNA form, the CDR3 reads TGTGCCAGCTCACCTTCGGGGGGCGGAAATAATTCACCCCTCCACTTT. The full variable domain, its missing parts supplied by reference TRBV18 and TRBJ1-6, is NAGVMQNPRHLVRRRGQEARLRCSPMKGHSHVYWYRQLPEEGLKFMVYLQKENIIDESGMPKERFSAEFPKEGPSILRIQQVVRGDSAAYFCASSPSGGGNNSPLHFGNGTRLTVT.

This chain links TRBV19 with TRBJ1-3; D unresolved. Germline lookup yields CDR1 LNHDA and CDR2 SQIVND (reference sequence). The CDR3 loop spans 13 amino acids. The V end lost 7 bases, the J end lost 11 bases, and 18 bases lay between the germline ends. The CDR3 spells CASTLQRGSPIYF. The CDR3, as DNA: TGTGCCAGTACCCTCCAGCGGGGAAGCCCCATATATTTT. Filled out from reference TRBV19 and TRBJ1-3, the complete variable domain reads DGGITQSPKYLFRKEGQNVTLSCEQNLNHDAMYWYRQDPGQGLRLIYYSQIVNDFQKGDIAEGYSVSREKKESFPLTVTSAQKNPTAFYLCASTLQRGSPIYFGEGSWLTVV.

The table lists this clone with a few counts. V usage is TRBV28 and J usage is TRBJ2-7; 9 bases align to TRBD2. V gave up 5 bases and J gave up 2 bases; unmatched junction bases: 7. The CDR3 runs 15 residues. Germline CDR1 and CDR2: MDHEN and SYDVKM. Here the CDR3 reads CASSTLTSGPYEQYF. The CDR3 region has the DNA TGTGCCAGCAGTACCCTTACTAGCGGGCCCTACGAGCAGTACTTC.

The DNA for the CDR3 is TGTGCCAGCAGCTTGGTAGGAGGGTACGGGGAGCTGTTTTTT. Its protein is CASSLVGGYGELFF. The rearrangement joins TRBV5-6 to TRBJ2-2, with a weak D call TRBD2 (6 bases). Per germline, CDR1 SGHDT and CDR2 YYEEEE. The CDR3 totals 14 residues. Trimming shortened V by 0 bases and J by 7 bases, and 10 bases separated the two germline ends.